This T cell receptor (beta chain) was identified in a study of T cell repertoires in cytomegalovirus infection. This clonotype was seen only a few times. Its cognate antigen is unknown. Via MiXCR, TCRdb re-called the reads, giving one row per CDR3 protein. The sample yields about 900,000 distinct CDR3 sequences, approximately 30% seen once. The CDR3 is 17 amino acids. Germline V CDR1 and CDR2: KGHDR, SFDVKD. With V trimmed by 3 bases and J by 5 bases, 13 bases remained unmatched. V gene TRBV24-1 combines with J gene TRBJ2-5, with 8 bases fitting TRBD2. Sequenced material: cultured CD8+ T cells from PBMCs, taken from culture after CMV antigen stimulation. This TCR derives from a human donor in good health (CMV status not recorded). Some clones in this sample may be carry-over from other donors' samples. The CDR3 sequence: CATSDRGGRWSMETQYF. Written as DNA, the CDR3 is TGTGCCACCAGTGATCGCGGGGGGCGCTGGTCAATGGAGACCCAGTACTTC.